This T cell receptor (beta chain) was captured in a study of blood T cell repertoires in COVID-19. Background on the study: Acute and convalescent COVID-19 samples came from the United States, Italy and Spain. Sources were T cells, B-cell-depleted T cells, or PBMCs; the material itself was cDNA or gDNA.

Germline trimming cut 0 bases from V and 1 base from J; bases unmatched to any gene: 7. The germline V gene encodes CDR1 SGHRS and CDR2 YFSETQ. The CDR3 runs 17 residues. Original handling: It was from reference gene primer amplification that nucleated cell counts were estimated. Some clones are missing from TCRdb's copy, which holds only in-frame ones; the method was immunoSEQ multiplex PCR. V and J calls and clone size are copied from that table; D and trimming were computed from the DNA. Among about 130,000 clones listed, about 77% were seen once. This chain joins TRBV5-1 and TRBJ1-3, with TRBD1 matching 7 bases. Sequenced: peripheral blood. The TCR was taken from a man of 80 years or more with acute or convalescent COVID-19. As DNA, the CDR3 is TGCGCCAGCAGCTTGGAAGGGACAGCCCGATCTGGAAACACCATATATTTT. It specifies CASSLEGTARSGNTIYF.